This is a list of T cell receptor beta chains from one sample in a study of T cells in Graves' hyperthyroidism and ophthalmopathy. TCRdb re-called the multiplex PCR reads through MiXCR, storing one row per CDR3 protein. The table records some 550,000 distinct CDR3 sequences, approximately 15% of them present only once. Material: blood. Every receptor here comes from a woman aged 40 to 55 with Graves' ophthalmopathy. Each CDR3 is given with its conserved first and last residue. The D gene is left open where the match is weak. Some rows mark clone size as missing; the rest say once, few, many or name a class of expanded clone.

CDR3 DNA: TGCGCCAGCAGGACCGACTACGGTGGGCAGTTCTTC
CDR3 protein: CASRTDYGGQFF
J gene: TRBJ2-1
V gene: TRBV5-1
clone size: many
D gene: .

CDR3 DNA: TGTGCCAGCAGTTTACCCGGGACAGGGAAAGAGACCCAGTACTTC
CDR3 protein: CASSLPGTGKETQYF
J gene: TRBJ2-5
V gene: TRBV28
clone size: few
D gene: TRBD1

CDR3 DNA: TGCGCCAGCAGCAGAACTAGCGCGGGCACCGGGGAGCTGTTTTTT
CDR3 protein: CASSRTSAGTGELFF
J gene: TRBJ2-2
V gene: TRBV5-1
clone size: .
D gene: TRBD2

CDR3 DNA: TGTGCCAGCTCACCACGAGGGAGCACTGAAGCTTTCTTT
CDR3 protein: CASSPRGSTEAFF
J gene: TRBJ1-1
V gene: TRBV27
clone size: many
D gene: .

CDR3 DNA: TGCAGTGCTAGAGGGGGACTAGCGGGAGTGGGCGGGGAGCTGTTTTTT
CDR3 protein: CSARGGLAGVGGELFF
J gene: TRBJ2-2
V gene: TRBV20-1
clone size: few
D gene: TRBD2

CDR3 DNA: TGCGCCAGCAAGTCTAGGACAGCGGAAGAAGAGACCCAGTACTTC
CDR3 protein: CASKSRTAEEETQYF
J gene: TRBJ2-5
V gene: TRBV5-1
clone size: .
D gene: .

CDR3 DNA: TGCAGTGCTAGAGATCCCCTCGCAGGCTCGACTGAAGCTTTCTTT
CDR3 protein: CSARDPLAGSTEAFF
J gene: TRBJ1-1
V gene: TRBV20-1
clone size: .
D gene: .

CDR3 DNA: TGTGCCAGCAGCGTAGTGGATAGCGGGCTCAATGAGCAGTTCTTC
CDR3 protein: CASSVVDSGLNEQFF
J gene: TRBJ2-1
V gene: TRBV9
clone size: .
D gene: TRBD2

CDR3 DNA: TGCAGCACACTTACCGGGACAGGGTCTTACAATGAGCAGTTCTTC
CDR3 protein: CSTLTGTGSYNEQFF
J gene: TRBJ2-1
V gene: TRBV29-1
clone size: many
D gene: TRBD1

CDR3 DNA: TGCGCCAGCACCATCGGGACTAGCGGGAGATTTTCGCAGTTCTTC
CDR3 protein: CASTIGTSGRFSQFF
J gene: TRBJ2-1
V gene: TRBV3-1
clone size: .
D gene: TRBD2

CDR3 DNA: TGTGCCAGCAGTGAAGAGGCGGGGGGTTGGGAGACCCAGTACTTC
CDR3 protein: CASSEEAGGWETQYF
J gene: TRBJ2-5
V gene: TRBV6-1
clone size: .
D gene: TRBD2

CDR3 DNA: TGTGCCTGGATGATCGGCCGGGGCCTTTCGTCGGAGACCCAGTACTTC
CDR3 protein: CAWMIGRGLSSETQYF
J gene: TRBJ2-5
V gene: TRBV30
clone size: many
D gene: .

CDR3 DNA: TGTGCCAGCACTCTAACAGGGCGCGGGCACACTGAAGCTTTCTTT
CDR3 protein: CASTLTGRGHTEAFF
J gene: TRBJ1-1
V gene: TRBV6-5
clone size: many
D gene: .

CDR3 DNA: TGCAGTGCTAGTGCACCGACCCGGGCCAAAAACATTCAGTACTTC
CDR3 protein: CSASAPTRAKNIQYF
J gene: TRBJ2-4
V gene: TRBV20-1
clone size: many
D gene: .

CDR3 DNA: TGTGCCAGCAGCCTCAACCCGGGACAGGGAATTTTTGGCTACACCTTC
CDR3 protein: CASSLNPGQGIFGYTF
J gene: TRBJ1-2
V gene: TRBV3-1
clone size: many
D gene: TRBD1

CDR3 DNA: TGTGCCAGCAGCCCCGTGGGCGGGAGGGCCGGATACGAGCAGTACTTC
CDR3 protein: CASSPVGGRAGYEQYF
J gene: TRBJ2-7
V gene: TRBV28
clone size: many
D gene: TRBD2

CDR3 DNA: TGTGCCAGCTGGGCTATGGACAGGTGGAACTATGGCTACACCTTC
CDR3 protein: CASWAMDRWNYGYTF
J gene: TRBJ1-2
V gene: TRBV28
clone size: few
D gene: TRBD1

CDR3 DNA: TGTGCCAGCAGTTACAGGGGTACCTACAATGAGCAGTTCTTC
CDR3 protein: CASSYRGTYNEQFF
J gene: TRBJ2-1
V gene: TRBV27
clone size: .
D gene: TRBD1

CDR3 DNA: TGTGCCAGCAGCCAAGATTTGGGGCGCAGCTATGGCTACACCTTC
CDR3 protein: CASSQDLGRSYGYTF
J gene: TRBJ1-2
V gene: TRBV4-2
clone size: few
D gene: .

CDR3 DNA: TGTGCCAGCAGCTTATCGAGGAGCACAGATACGCAGTATTTT
CDR3 protein: CASSLSRSTDTQYF
J gene: TRBJ2-3
V gene: TRBV7-9
clone size: many
D gene: .

CDR3 DNA: TGTGCCAGCAGTGAAGACACAGGGACGAATGAGCAGTTCTTC
CDR3 protein: CASSEDTGTNEQFF
J gene: TRBJ2-1
V gene: TRBV6-1
clone size: few
D gene: .

CDR3 DNA: TGTGCCAGCAGCTTAAATAGCAATCGGCCCCAGCATTTT
CDR3 protein: CASSLNSNRPQHF
J gene: TRBJ1-5
V gene: TRBV7-6
clone size: .
D gene: .

CDR3 DNA: TGCAGTGCCCCACGGGCGGGAGTGAGAAATGAGCAGTTCTTC
CDR3 protein: CSAPRAGVRNEQFF
J gene: TRBJ2-1
V gene: TRBV20-1
clone size: many
D gene: TRBD2

CDR3 DNA: TGTGCCAGCAGTGCGCAGGTGGTTTATGTCACCGGGGAGCTGTTTTTT
CDR3 protein: CASSAQVVYVTGELFF
J gene: TRBJ2-2
V gene: TRBV12-3/TRBV12-4
clone size: few
D gene: .

CDR3 DNA: TGCGCCAGCAGCTTGATACCGACAGGGGACCCTGAAGCTTTCTTT
CDR3 protein: CASSLIPTGDPEAFF
J gene: TRBJ1-1
V gene: TRBV5-1
clone size: few
D gene: TRBD1

CDR3 DNA: TGTGCCAGCAGCCTTTCGGACGTCGGGGACACTGAAGCTTTCTTT
CDR3 protein: CASSLSDVGDTEAFF
J gene: TRBJ1-1
V gene: TRBV12-3/TRBV12-4
clone size: few
D gene: .

CDR3 DNA: TGCAGCGTGGCAAAGGACAATTTGGGGGATGAGCAGTTCTTC
CDR3 protein: CSVAKDNLGDEQFF
J gene: TRBJ2-1
V gene: TRBV29-1
clone size: .
D gene: .

CDR3 DNA: TGCAGCGTTGAAACCGAGGAGAGCATTGAGCAGTTCTTC
CDR3 protein: CSVETEESIEQFF
J gene: TRBJ2-1
V gene: TRBV29-1
clone size: few
D gene: .

CDR3 DNA: TGTGCCAGCAGCCTCACTATCGGGGAGCTGTTTTTT
CDR3 protein: CASSLTIGELFF
J gene: TRBJ2-2
V gene: TRBV7-9
clone size: many
D gene: .

CDR3 DNA: TGTGCCAGCAGTTTAATCCAGGGGAATGTGAATGAGCAGTTCTTC
CDR3 protein: CASSLIQGNVNEQFF
J gene: TRBJ2-1
V gene: TRBV28
clone size: many
D gene: .

CDR3 DNA: TGTGCCAGCAGCTTAAGAGTGAACGGGGAGCTGTTTTTT
CDR3 protein: CASSLRVNGELFF
J gene: TRBJ2-2
V gene: TRBV7-3
clone size: .
D gene: .

CDR3 DNA: TGTGCCAGCAGCCAGCTGGTCAGCGAGCAGTTCTTC
CDR3 protein: CASSQLVSEQFF
J gene: TRBJ2-1
V gene: TRBV3-1
clone size: few
D gene: .

CDR3 DNA: TGTGCCAGCAGCTTAACGGGACTAGCGTTCGATGAGCAGTTCTTC
CDR3 protein: CASSLTGLAFDEQFF
J gene: TRBJ2-1
V gene: TRBV7-3
clone size: many
D gene: TRBD2

CDR3 DNA: TGTGCCAGCAGCCAACTGGCGGGACAGGTTTCACCCCTCCACTTT
CDR3 protein: CASSQLAGQVSPLHF
J gene: TRBJ1-6
V gene: TRBV14
clone size: .
D gene: TRBD1

CDR3 DNA: TGTGCCAGCAGCCAAGATCCCCCCTCAGGTGAGCAGTTCTTC
CDR3 protein: CASSQDPPSGEQFF
J gene: TRBJ2-1
V gene: TRBV3-1
clone size: many
D gene: .

CDR3 DNA: TGCAGCGTTCGGGACAGGGCCTACGAGCAGTACTTC
CDR3 protein: CSVRDRAYEQYF
J gene: TRBJ2-7
V gene: TRBV29-1
clone size: .
D gene: TRBD1

CDR3 DNA: TGCAGTGCTAGGCAGGACGGCCGTGGTGAAAAACTGTTTTTT
CDR3 protein: CSARQDGRGEKLFF
J gene: TRBJ1-4
V gene: TRBV20-1
clone size: few
D gene: .

CDR3 DNA: TGCAGTGCTATGCGGACTAGCGTCGACAATGGGCAGTTCTTC
CDR3 protein: CSAMRTSVDNGQFF
J gene: TRBJ2-1
V gene: TRBV20-1
clone size: many
D gene: TRBD2

CDR3 DNA: TGTGCCAGCAGCTTAGGTTTCTGGCAGGGTGCAGATACGCAGTATTTT
CDR3 protein: CASSLGFWQGADTQYF
J gene: TRBJ2-3
V gene: TRBV11-2
clone size: many
D gene: .

CDR3 DNA: TGTGCCAGTAATTCTTCCCCGGGACAGGGGGCATGGCAGCCCCAGCATTTT
CDR3 protein: CASNSSPGQGAWQPQHF
J gene: TRBJ1-5
V gene: TRBV19
clone size: .
D gene: TRBD1

CDR3 DNA: TGTGCCAGCAGCACACCACTAGCGGGAGGGCAAGAGACCCAGTACTTC
CDR3 protein: CASSTPLAGGQETQYF
J gene: TRBJ2-5
V gene: TRBV6-1
clone size: .
D gene: TRBD2

CDR3 DNA: TGTGCCAGCAGTATAGCGGGAGGGCTCCTCTACGAGCAGTACTTC
CDR3 protein: CASSIAGGLLYEQYF
J gene: TRBJ2-7
V gene: TRBV27
clone size: .
D gene: TRBD2

CDR3 DNA: TGTGCCAGCAGGGGACGGACTACGGATGAGCAGTTCTTC
CDR3 protein: CASRGRTTDEQFF
J gene: TRBJ2-1
V gene: TRBV7-2
clone size: many
D gene: .

CDR3 DNA: TGTGCCAGCTCAAGACAGGGCCAGATCTCTGGGGCCAACGTCCTGACTTTC
CDR3 protein: CASSRQGQISGANVLTF
J gene: TRBJ2-6
V gene: TRBV18
clone size: .
D gene: TRBD1

CDR3 DNA: TGTGCCAGCGGGGAGGCAGCGCGCAGGGGAGGCGAGCAGTACTTC
CDR3 protein: CASGEAARRGGEQYF
J gene: TRBJ2-7
V gene: TRBV10-3
clone size: .
D gene: .

CDR3 DNA: TGTGCCAGCAGCCCCGATCCGGGGGCTAGGGGGAACACTGAAGCTTTCTTT
CDR3 protein: CASSPDPGARGNTEAFF
J gene: TRBJ1-1
V gene: TRBV27
clone size: many
D gene: .

CDR3 DNA: TGCAGTGCTAGACCCGGGGACAGACACTCTGGAAACACCATATATTTT
CDR3 protein: CSARPGDRHSGNTIYF
J gene: TRBJ1-3
V gene: TRBV20-1
clone size: many
D gene: TRBD1

CDR3 DNA: TGTGCCAGCTCGGAGGGGGGAACCTACAATGAGCAGTTCTTC
CDR3 protein: CASSEGGTYNEQFF
J gene: TRBJ2-1
V gene: TRBV12-3/TRBV12-4
clone size: .
D gene: .

CDR3 DNA: TGTGCCAGCAGCTCAAACAGGGGGATGATCACCGGGGAGCTGTTTTTT
CDR3 protein: CASSSNRGMITGELFF
J gene: TRBJ2-2
V gene: TRBV5-5
clone size: many
D gene: TRBD1

CDR3 DNA: TGCAGTGCTAGACACCAGGGGTACTCCTACGAGCAGTACTTC
CDR3 protein: CSARHQGYSYEQYF
J gene: TRBJ2-7
V gene: TRBV20-1
clone size: few
D gene: .

CDR3 DNA: TGCAGCTACACGCCGGGACTAGTCCAAGAGACCCAGTACTTC
CDR3 protein: CSYTPGLVQETQYF
J gene: TRBJ2-5
V gene: TRBV29-1
clone size: many
D gene: TRBD2

CDR3 DNA: TGTGCCAGCAGCCACGGGACTCGCCTGCGGGAGCAGTACTTC
CDR3 protein: CASSHGTRLREQYF
J gene: TRBJ2-7
V gene: TRBV3-1
clone size: many
D gene: .

CDR3 DNA: TGTGCCAGTAGTACTGACAGGGGTCAGTGGGGCTCTGGGGCCAACGTCCTGACTTTC
CDR3 protein: CASSTDRGQWGSGANVLTF
J gene: TRBJ2-6
V gene: TRBV19
clone size: .
D gene: TRBD1

CDR3 DNA: TGTGCCAGCAGCCTAGGGACTAGCGGGGGGCGAAATGAGCAGTTCTTC
CDR3 protein: CASSLGTSGGRNEQFF
J gene: TRBJ2-1
V gene: TRBV7-2
clone size: .
D gene: TRBD2

CDR3 DNA: TGTGCCAGCAGTCTATTGATCGGAGAGACCCAGTACTTC
CDR3 protein: CASSLLIGETQYF
J gene: TRBJ2-5
V gene: TRBV3-1
clone size: .
D gene: .

CDR3 DNA: TGCAGTGCTAGAGAAGCGGGAGGGCCCTCCAATGAGCAGTTCTTC
CDR3 protein: CSAREAGGPSNEQFF
J gene: TRBJ2-1
V gene: TRBV20-1
clone size: many
D gene: TRBD2

CDR3 DNA: TGTGCCATCAGTGAGTCGGGGTTCAGAAATGAGCAGTTCTTC
CDR3 protein: CAISESGFRNEQFF
J gene: TRBJ2-1
V gene: TRBV10-3
clone size: .
D gene: .